Here is one T cell receptor (beta chain) with its context. The study ran its PCR with 60 Vbeta and 13 Jbeta primers. Profiling relied on immunoSEQ multiplex PCR, and the TCRdb table lists in-frame clones only, not all of them. This table has 95,000 to 150,000 clones, less than 85% appearing once. J lost 1 base, V lost 1 base, and 3 bases had no gene match. The CDR3 sequence is 16 residues long. From germline, CDR1 is WSHSY and CDR2 SAAADI. This entry is derived from a study of cytomegalovirus exposure and HLA in healthy donors. The sequencing input was PBMCs. This clonotype originated in a female donor in good health and CMV-seronegative. The rearrangement uses TRBV10-2 and TRBJ2-5; 10 nucleotides agree with TRBD2. In nucleotides, the CDR3 is TGCGCCAGCAGTGAGTTCCGACTAGCGGGCCAAGAGACCCAGTACTTC. Translating gives CASSEFRLAGQETQYF.